This TCR beta chain was profiled in a study of blood T cell repertoires in COVID-19. Study background: COVID-19 samples from acute and convalescent phases originated in the United States, Italy and Spain. PBMCs, B-cell-depleted T cells, or T cells provided the cDNA or gDNA that made up the material.

This clone was counted a single time. The CDR3 consists of 15 residues. V lost 7 bases and J lost 2, with 16 bases in between. Germline V gene lookup returns CDR1 MDHEN and CDR2 SYDVKM. Original data processing: Reference gene primer amplification yielded estimated nucleated cell counts. This table comes from immunoSEQ multiplex PCR, and its TCRdb copy is limited to in-frame clones, with some not included. That table gives V, J and clone size, and the DNA gave D and trimming. The sample lists 85,000 to 90,000 clones; 79% were seen once. This sequence originates from a man between 65 and 80 years old with acute or convalescent COVID-19. The chain couples TRBV28 to TRBJ2-3; D may be TRBD2 (6 bases). Sequenced input: peripheral blood. CDR3 DNA: TGTGCCAGCAACGCGCGACGGGGGATCACAGATACGCAGTATTTT. Protein product: CASNARRGITDTQYF.